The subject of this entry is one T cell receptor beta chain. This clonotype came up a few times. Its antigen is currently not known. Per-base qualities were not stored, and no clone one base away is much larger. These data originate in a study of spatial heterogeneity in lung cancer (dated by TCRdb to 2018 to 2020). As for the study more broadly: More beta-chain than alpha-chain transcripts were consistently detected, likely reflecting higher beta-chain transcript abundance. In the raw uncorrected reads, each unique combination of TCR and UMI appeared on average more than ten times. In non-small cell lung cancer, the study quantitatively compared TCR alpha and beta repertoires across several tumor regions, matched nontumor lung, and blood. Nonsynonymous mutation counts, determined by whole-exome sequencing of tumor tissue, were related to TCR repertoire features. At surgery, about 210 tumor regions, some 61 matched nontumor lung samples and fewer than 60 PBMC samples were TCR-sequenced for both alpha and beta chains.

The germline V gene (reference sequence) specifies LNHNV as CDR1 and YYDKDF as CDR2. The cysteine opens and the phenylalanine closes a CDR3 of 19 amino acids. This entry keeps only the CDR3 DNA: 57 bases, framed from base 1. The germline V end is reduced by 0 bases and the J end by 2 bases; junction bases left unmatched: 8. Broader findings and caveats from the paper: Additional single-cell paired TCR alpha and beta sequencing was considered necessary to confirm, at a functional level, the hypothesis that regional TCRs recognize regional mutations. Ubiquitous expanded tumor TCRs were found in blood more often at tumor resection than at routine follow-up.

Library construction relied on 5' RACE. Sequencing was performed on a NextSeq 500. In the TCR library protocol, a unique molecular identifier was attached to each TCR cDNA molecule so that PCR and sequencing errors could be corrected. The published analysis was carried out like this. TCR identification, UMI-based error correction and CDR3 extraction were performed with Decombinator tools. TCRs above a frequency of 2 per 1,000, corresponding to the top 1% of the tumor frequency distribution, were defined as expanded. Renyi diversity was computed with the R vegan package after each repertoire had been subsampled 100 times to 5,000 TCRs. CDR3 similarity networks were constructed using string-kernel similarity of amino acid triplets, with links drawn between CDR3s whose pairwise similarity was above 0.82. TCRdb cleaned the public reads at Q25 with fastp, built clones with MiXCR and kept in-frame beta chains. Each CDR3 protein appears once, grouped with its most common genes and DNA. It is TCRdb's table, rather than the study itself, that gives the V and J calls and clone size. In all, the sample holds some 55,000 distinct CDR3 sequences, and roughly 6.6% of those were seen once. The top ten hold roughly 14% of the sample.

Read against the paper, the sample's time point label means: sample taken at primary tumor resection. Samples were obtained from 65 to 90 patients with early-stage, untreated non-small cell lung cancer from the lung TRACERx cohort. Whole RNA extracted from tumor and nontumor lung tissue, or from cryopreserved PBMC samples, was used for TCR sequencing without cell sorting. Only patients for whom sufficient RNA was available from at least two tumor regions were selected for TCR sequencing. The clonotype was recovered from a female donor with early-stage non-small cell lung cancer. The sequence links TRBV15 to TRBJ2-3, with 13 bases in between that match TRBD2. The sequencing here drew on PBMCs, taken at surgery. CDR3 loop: CATSRDVGTSGVFTDTQYF. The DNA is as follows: TGTGCCACCAGCAGAGATGTAGGGACTAGCGGGGTATTCACAGATACGCAGTATTTT.